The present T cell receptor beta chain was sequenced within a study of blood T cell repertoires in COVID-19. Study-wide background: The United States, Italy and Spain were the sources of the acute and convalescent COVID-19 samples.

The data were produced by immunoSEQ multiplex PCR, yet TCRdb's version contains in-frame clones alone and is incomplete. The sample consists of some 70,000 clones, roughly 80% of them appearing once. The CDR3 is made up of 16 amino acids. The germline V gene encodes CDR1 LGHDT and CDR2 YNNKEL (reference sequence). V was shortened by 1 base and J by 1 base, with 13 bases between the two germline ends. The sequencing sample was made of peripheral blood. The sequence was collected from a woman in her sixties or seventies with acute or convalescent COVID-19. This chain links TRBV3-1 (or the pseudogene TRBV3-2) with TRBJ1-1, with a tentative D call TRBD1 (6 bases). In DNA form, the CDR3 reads TGTGCCAGCAGCCAAGCTTATGGACAGCAGAACACTGAAGCTTTCTTT. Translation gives CASSQAYGQQNTEAFF.